Below, one T cell receptor beta chain is given with its context. Antigen unknown. This specimen belongs to a study of cytomegalovirus exposure and HLA in healthy donors. Study-level information: Prior work identified some 120 million unique TCR beta sequences in 150 million to 200 million T cells. General study findings and limits: Most TCR sequences were uncommon, yet certain public TCRs appeared in many donors.

The study ran its PCR with 60 Vbeta and 13 Jbeta primers. The data were produced by immunoSEQ multiplex PCR, yet TCRdb's version contains in-frame clones alone and is incomplete. The sample lists around 80,000 clones, about 79% occurring once. The sample was PBMCs. This clonotype was sampled from a man in his late teens or twenties in good health and CMV-seropositive.

The CDR3 reads CASGKGQLNQPQHF. The CDR3 DNA reads TGTGCCAGCGGAAAGGGACAACTTAATCAGCCCCAGCATTTT. The chain couples TRBV6-5 to TRBJ1-5; possibly TRBD1 for D (6 bases). The CDR3 totals 14 residues. From germline, CDR1 is MNHEY and CDR2 SVGAGI. Trimming took 8 bases from V and 4 from J, leaving 15 bases between them.